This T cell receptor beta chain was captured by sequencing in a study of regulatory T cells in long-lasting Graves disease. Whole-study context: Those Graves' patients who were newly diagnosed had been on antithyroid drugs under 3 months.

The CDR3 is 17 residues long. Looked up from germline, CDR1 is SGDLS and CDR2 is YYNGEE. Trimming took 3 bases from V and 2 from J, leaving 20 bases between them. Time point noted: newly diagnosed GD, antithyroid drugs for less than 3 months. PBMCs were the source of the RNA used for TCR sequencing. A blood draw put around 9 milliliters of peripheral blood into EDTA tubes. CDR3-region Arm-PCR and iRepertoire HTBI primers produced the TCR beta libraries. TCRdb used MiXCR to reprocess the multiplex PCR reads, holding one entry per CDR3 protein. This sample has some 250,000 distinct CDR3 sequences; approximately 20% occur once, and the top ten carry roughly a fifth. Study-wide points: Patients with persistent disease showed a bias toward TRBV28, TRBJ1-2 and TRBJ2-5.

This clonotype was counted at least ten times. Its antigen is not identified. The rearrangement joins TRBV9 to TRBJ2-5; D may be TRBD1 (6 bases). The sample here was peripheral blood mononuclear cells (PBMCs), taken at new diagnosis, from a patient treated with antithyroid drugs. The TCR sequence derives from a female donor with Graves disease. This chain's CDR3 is CASSGKWGQNNQETQYF. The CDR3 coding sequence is TGTGCCAGCAGCGGAAAATGGGGACAAAACAATCAAGAGACCCAGTACTTC.